The present T cell receptor (beta chain) was sequenced within a study of blood T cell repertoires in COVID-19. About the study: Material from acute and convalescent COVID-19 was sourced from the United States, Italy and Spain.

CDR3 size: 14 residues. Germline loops: CDR1 SEHNR, CDR2 FQNEAQ (reference sequence). The germline V and J ends were trimmed by 4 bases and 0 bases, with 10 bases remaining between them. As processed by the authors: Amplifying reference gene primers gave estimates of nucleated cell counts. Here immunoSEQ multiplex PCR was the method, and the copy in TCRdb shows in-frame clones only, minus some. From that table come the V and J calls and clone size; the DNA was used to work out D and trimming. This sample has 90,000 or so clones, with approximately 86% found just once. The receptor comes from a man between 60 and 70 years old with acute or convalescent COVID-19. The J gene is TRBJ2-7, the V gene TRBV7-9; the D gene is possibly TRBD2 (6 bases). Input material: peripheral blood. In DNA, the CDR3 is TGTGCCAGCAGCTCCGGAGGGAGCTCCTACGAGCAGTACTTC. Amino acids: CASSSGGSSYEQYF.